The rows below give T cell receptor beta chains drawn from one sample of a study of Graves' ophthalmopathy and Graves' hyperthyroidism. TCRdb used MiXCR to reprocess the multiplex PCR reads, holding one entry per CDR3 protein. Among 560,000 or so distinct CDR3 sequences listed, about 40% were seen once. Sequencing was carried out using peripheral blood or thyroid tissue (not recorded which). These receptor sequences come from an adult man with Graves' hyperthyroidism. CDR3s include the opening cysteine and the closing phenylalanine or tryptophan. The D gene is left open where the match is weak. Clone size is shown for a subset of rows, as once, few, many or a class of expanded clone.

size	J	V	D	CDR3	DNA
.	TRBJ2-2	TRBV19	TRBD2	CASSQLAGAIGELFF	TGTGCCAGTAGTCAGCTAGCGGGAGCGATCGGGGAGCTGTTTTTT
once	TRBJ2-1	TRBV6-4	TRBD2	CASRLADYNEQFF	TGTGCCAGCAGACTAGCGGATTACAATGAGCAGTTCTTC
.	TRBJ2-7	TRBV12-5	.	CASGLVVGDEQYF	TGTGCTAGTGGTTTGGTAGTGGGGGACGAGCAGTACTTC
many	TRBJ2-7	TRBV24-1	.	CATSDGTERSYEQYF	TGTGCCACCAGTGATGGGACTGAGCGATCCTACGAGCAGTACTTC
.	TRBJ1-4	TRBV19	.	CASSIKGGPNEKLFF	TGTGCCAGTAGTATCAAGGGAGGGCCTAATGAAAAACTGTTTTTT
.	TRBJ2-3	TRBV7-6	TRBD2	CASSPWTSGGSPGTDTQYF	TGTGCCAGCAGCCCGTGGACTAGCGGGGGGTCCCCGGGCACAGATACGCAGTATTTT
.	TRBJ1-2	TRBV5-1	.	CASNLGLGNYGYTF	TGTGCCAGCAACTTGGGGCTTGGGAACTATGGCTACACCTTC
few	TRBJ2-7	TRBV7-9	.	CASSPSMATSSYEQYF	TGTGCCAGCTCCCCCAGCATGGCCACCAGCTCCTACGAGCAGTACTTC
.	TRBJ2-5	TRBV7-2	TRBD1	CASSSLTGLAGETQYF	TGTGCCAGCAGCTCCCTGACAGGGTTGGCCGGGGAGACCCAGTACTTC
many	TRBJ1-2	TRBV20-1	TRBD1	CSAGRGQEIYGYTF	TGCAGTGCCGGGAGGGGACAGGAGATTTATGGCTACACCTTC
.	TRBJ2-2	TRBV7-9	TRBD1	CASSLGFTGGRRTGELFF	TGTGCCAGCAGCTTAGGATTTACAGGGGGCCGGAGGACCGGGGAGCTGTTTTTT
.	TRBJ2-7	TRBV20-1	TRBD1	CSASGTGGYYEQYF	TGCAGTGCTAGTGGTACAGGGGGGTATTACGAGCAGTACTTC
few	TRBJ1-5	TRBV7-9	.	CASSPTQGRGQPQHF	TGTGCCAGCAGCCCAACACAGGGAAGAGGACAGCCCCAGCATTTT
once	TRBJ2-7	TRBV10-3	TRBD2	CATTFGTSGRVEQYF	TGTGCCACCACCTTCGGGACTAGCGGGAGGGTCGAGCAGTACTTC
many	TRBJ2-7	TRBV4-1	.	CASSQRDGSYEQYF	TGCGCCAGCAGCCAAAGGGACGGCTCCTACGAGCAGTACTTC
.	TRBJ1-3	TRBV9	TRBD1	CASSVVGTGKSSGNTIYF	TGTGCCAGCAGCGTAGTTGGGACAGGGAAGAGCTCTGGAAACACCATATATTTT
.	TRBJ2-1	TRBV2	.	CASSGRGNNYNEQFF	TGTGCCAGCAGTGGAAGGGGGAATAACTACAATGAGCAGTTCTTC
.	TRBJ1-1	TRBV7-2	.	CASSLARDGGYTEAFF	TGTGCCAGCAGCTTAGCCCGGGACGGCGGTTACACTGAAGCTTTCTTT
.	TRBJ1-5	TRBV7-2	.	CASSLDSRDGETQHF	TGTGCCAGCAGCTTAGATTCCCGGGACGGAGAGACCCAGCATTTT
many	TRBJ1-1	TRBV10-3	.	CAISEGGNTEAFF	TGTGCCATCAGTGAGGGTGGGAACACTGAAGCTTTCTTT
many	TRBJ2-5	TRBV10-3	.	CAISEPRDAGGETQYF	TGTGCCATCAGTGAGCCCCGGGACGCTGGCGGGGAGACCCAGTACTTC
.	TRBJ2-5	TRBV24-1	TRBD1	CATSDFIQGAGETQYF	TGTGCCACCAGTGACTTCATACAGGGGGCCGGGGAGACCCAGTACTTC
.	TRBJ2-1	TRBV20-1	TRBD2	CSALSGGDYNEQFF	TGCAGTGCACTTAGCGGGGGGGATTACAATGAGCAGTTCTTC
many	TRBJ1-2	TRBV11-2	TRBD1	CASTPRGPNYGYTF	TGTGCCAGCACACCCAGGGGGCCAAACTATGGCTACACCTTC
.	TRBJ2-5	TRBV29-1	TRBD2	CSVASGTTQETQYF	TGCAGCGTCGCCAGCGGGACTACCCAAGAGACCCAGTACTTC
few	TRBJ2-7	TRBV7-2	.	CASSLDRATYEQYF	TGTGCCAGCAGCTTAGACAGGGCCACCTACGAGCAGTACTTC
many	TRBJ2-7	TRBV7-2	.	CASSLGPPSSYEQYF	TGTGCCAGCAGCTTAGGTCCACCGAGCTCCTACGAGCAGTACTTC
many	TRBJ2-5	TRBV9	TRBD2	CASSVAVLAGQETQYF	TGTGCCAGCAGCGTAGCCGTATTAGCGGGGCAAGAGACCCAGTACTTC
many	TRBJ2-7	TRBV10-2	TRBD2	CASTPGGYEQYF	TGCGCCAGCACCCCGGGAGGCTACGAGCAGTACTTC
few	TRBJ1-2	TRBV6-6	.	CASSITDRQEGYTF	TGTGCCAGCAGTATTACTGACAGGCAAGAAGGCTACACCTTC
many	TRBJ2-5	TRBV20-1	TRBD2	CSAPLAGVQETQYF	TGCAGTGCTCCACTAGCGGGGGTCCAAGAGACCCAGTACTTC
.	TRBJ2-1	TRBV24-1	.	CATSTASYDNEQFF	TGTGCCACCAGTACGGCGTCCTATGACAATGAGCAGTTCTTC
.	TRBJ1-5	TRBV20-1	.	CSAENLRDGVGGQPQHF	TGCAGTGCAGAAAACCTCCGGGACGGCGTCGGAGGACAGCCCCAGCATTTT
.	TRBJ2-2	TRBV12-3/TRBV12-4	TRBD2	CASSGGLAGVTGELFF	TGTGCCAGCAGTGGGGGACTAGCGGGAGTGACCGGGGAGCTGTTTTTT
.	TRBJ2-7	TRBV9	TRBD2	CASSVGPRLAAYEQYF	TGTGCCAGCAGCGTAGGACCCAGACTAGCGGCCTACGAGCAGTACTTC
many	TRBJ1-1	TRBV20-1	.	CSAPGPRADTEAFF	TGCAGTGCTCCTGGGCCCAGGGCTGACACTGAAGCTTTCTTT
many	TRBJ2-3	TRBV29-1	.	CSVVPDTQYF	TGCAGCGTTGTTCCAGATACGCAGTATTTT
.	TRBJ2-7	TRBV7-9	TRBD2	CASGTSAGSYEQYF	TGTGCCAGCGGGACTAGCGCCGGGTCCTACGAGCAGTACTTC
many	TRBJ2-7	TRBV5-1	TRBD1	CASSLDGQGPGEQYF	TGCGCCAGCAGCTTGGACGGACAGGGGCCGGGCGAGCAGTACTTC
.	TRBJ2-7	TRBV12-3/TRBV12-4	.	CASSDSNSYKQYF	TGTGCCAGCAGTGACAGCAACTCCTACAAGCAGTACTTC
many	TRBJ2-2	TRBV7-8	.	CASSLVRLLGRKDGELFF	TGTGCCAGCAGCTTAGTACGGTTATTAGGCCGTAAGGACGGGGAGCTGTTTTTT
many	TRBJ1-4	TRBV29-1	.	CSVAMASTNEKLFF	TGCAGCGTGGCGATGGCCTCAACTAATGAAAAACTGTTTTTT
many	TRBJ1-5	TRBV25-1	TRBD1	CASRGDSSNQPQHF	TGTGCCAGCAGAGGGGACAGCAGCAATCAGCCCCAGCATTTT
.	TRBJ2-2	TRBV7-9	.	CASSLFAGHGELFF	TGTGCCAGCAGCTTATTTGCGGGACACGGGGAGCTGTTTTTT
.	TRBJ2-1	TRBV29-1	.	CSVEEGSNEQFF	TGCAGCGTTGAAGAGGGTAGCAATGAGCAGTTCTTC
few	TRBJ1-6	TRBV3-1	.	CASSQGRTVSPLHF	TGTGCCAGCAGCCAAGGGAGGACAGTATCACCCCTCCACTTT